The 7 T cell receptor beta chains in this list originate from one sample, sequenced in a study of cytotoxic CD8 clonotypes in ibrutinib-treated CLL. TCRdb keeps only in-frame clones here, not all; method: immunoSEQ multiplex PCR. The sample carries around 200,000 clones, 75% to 80% recorded once. Sample: PBMCs, taken after 12 months of ibrutinib treatment. The receptors were gathered from a human donor with chronic lymphocytic leukemia.

The V and J genes are TRBV28 and TRBJ1-1; 8 bases align to TRBD1. The junction had 9 bases not matched to a gene; V was cut back by 5 bases and J by 1 base. From germline, CDR1 is MDHEN and CDR2 SYDVKM. The CDR3 spans 16 residues. The CDR3 region is CASSLPLTGENTEAFF. The CDR3 region has the DNA TGTGCCAGCAGTCTCCCCCTGACAGGGGAGAACACTGAAGCTTTCTTT.

V is TRBV6-1 and J is TRBJ2-2; D is undetermined. This CDR3 comprises 15 residues. From germline, CDR1 is MNHNS and CDR2 SASEGT. V was shortened by 7 bases and J by 8 bases, with 20 bases between the two germline ends. CDR3 DNA: TGTGCCAGCACTAGTCAGCTGATCGGGTCGGGGGAGCTGTTTTTT. The encoded protein is CASTSQLIGSGELFF.

This clone appeared a single time. V usage is TRBV9 and J usage is TRBJ1-5, with TRBD1 matching over 7 bases. This CDR3 has 15 residues. The germline CDR1 and CDR2 sequences are SGDLS and YYNGEE. V gave up 0 bases and J gave up 5 bases; unmatched junction bases: 5. Here the CDR3 DNA reads TGTGCCAGCAGCGTAGACCGCAGGGGGTATCAGCCCCAGCATTTT. Translating gives CASSVDRRGYQPQHF. Supplemented by reference TRBV9 and TRBJ1-5, the full variable domain reads DSGVTQTPKHLITATGQRVTLRCSPRSGDLSVYWYQQSLDQGLQFLIQYYNGEERAKGNILERFSAQQFPDLHSELNLSSLELGDSALYFCASSVDRRGYQPQHFGDGTRLSIL.

The V and J genes are TRBV15 and TRBJ2-2; 8 bases fit TRBD1. CDR3 size: 16 residues. With V trimmed by 4 bases and J by 2 bases, 6 bases remained unmatched. Germline V gene lookup returns CDR1 LNHNV and CDR2 YYDKDF (reference sequence). CDR3: CATSIHRGANTGELFF. DNA for the CDR3: TGTGCCACCAGCATCCACAGGGGGGCCAACACCGGGGAGCTGTTTTTT.

The chain uses TRBV27 and TRBJ2-7, with TRBD1 identical over 7 bases. CDR3 length: 15 amino acids. The V gene's germline CDR1 is MNHEY and CDR2 SMNVEV (reference sequence). The ends lost 6 bases at V and 0 bases at J; junction bases unmatched: 8. CDR3 amino acids: CASRTTGFSSYEQYF. In DNA form, the CDR3 reads TGTGCCAGCAGAACGACAGGGTTTAGCTCCTACGAGCAGTACTTC.

This sequence joins TRBV5-4 and TRBJ2-3, with D tentatively TRBD1 (5 bases). With 3 bases removed from V and 0 bases from J, the gap between germline ends came to 8 bases. The CDR3 is made up of 14 amino acids. CDR1 and CDR2 (germline): SGHNT, YYREEE (reference sequence). CDR3 DNA: TGTGCCAGCAGCTGGGGCCCTAGCACAGATACGCAGTATTTT. This translates into CASSWGPSTDTQYF.

The chain employs TRBV28 and TRBJ2-5; D assignment may be TRBD1 or TRBD2 (6 bases each). The germline V gene has CDR1 MDHEN and CDR2 SYDVKM. This CDR3 is 16 amino acids long. V was cut by 3 bases and J by 2 bases, with 16 bases left in between. The DNA of the CDR3 is TGTGCCAGCAGTTTCGGAGGGTCAGGGGAGCAAGAGACCCAGTACTTC. This encodes CASSFGGSGEQETQYF.